Sequencing of this T cell receptor (beta chain) was carried out in a study of CD8+ T cells in alopecia areata. Study information: Oral tofacitinib (5 to 10 mg twice daily) was administered to treated patients. Dosing with tofacitinib proceeded for 6 to 18 months, followed by 6 months off drug.

Study results and caveats: One nonresponder leaves baseline CD8+ expansion's link to response uncertain.

Described treatment: oral pan-JAK inhibitor, 5-10 mg twice daily. Both CD4+ and CD8+ T cells were separated by sorting PBMCs. This CDR3 spans 13 amino acids. Germline V gives CDR1 GTSNPN, CDR2 SVGIG (reference sequence). V was cut by 4 bases and J by 6 bases, with 12 bases left in between. Following extraction, RNA underwent reverse transcription to cDNA, which served as the sequencing template. Produced via immunoSEQ multiplex PCR; TCRdb's table is partial and in-frame only. The sample lists roughly 73,000 clones, 29% occurring once. Regarding this clone: Its specificity is unknown.

The chain carries TRBV30 and TRBJ2-2; tentatively, D is TRBD2 (5 bases). This clonotype was sampled from a human donor with alopecia areata. Material: CD8+ T cells sorted from blood, obtained at week 4, from a patient treated with tofacitinib. The CDR3 DNA reads TGTGCCTGGACCCCGGCGGGCCCCGGGGAGCTGTTTTTT. Translating gives CAWTPAGPGELFF.